Sequencing of this T cell receptor (beta chain) was carried out in a study of T cell responses to AZD1222 COVID-19 vaccine. This table comes from immunoSEQ multiplex PCR, and its TCRdb copy is limited to in-frame clones, with some not included. The repertoire includes around 70,000 clones, about three quarters of them detected once, and 9.5% to 13% sits in the top ten. Sequenced here: peripheral blood, sampled on day 0 of AZD1222 vaccination. The TCR originated in an adult in good health.

The CDR3 DNA sequence: TGCGCCAGCAGCCTTAGAACGAGTCCGTGGAACACAGATACGCAGTATTTT. Protein: CASSLRTSPWNTDTQYF. The J gene is TRBJ2-3, the V gene TRBV4-1; D remains unclear. The V end was cut by 4 bases, the J end by 2 bases, with 19 bases between. Germline CDR1 MGHRA, CDR2 YSYEKL. The CDR3 covers 17 residues.